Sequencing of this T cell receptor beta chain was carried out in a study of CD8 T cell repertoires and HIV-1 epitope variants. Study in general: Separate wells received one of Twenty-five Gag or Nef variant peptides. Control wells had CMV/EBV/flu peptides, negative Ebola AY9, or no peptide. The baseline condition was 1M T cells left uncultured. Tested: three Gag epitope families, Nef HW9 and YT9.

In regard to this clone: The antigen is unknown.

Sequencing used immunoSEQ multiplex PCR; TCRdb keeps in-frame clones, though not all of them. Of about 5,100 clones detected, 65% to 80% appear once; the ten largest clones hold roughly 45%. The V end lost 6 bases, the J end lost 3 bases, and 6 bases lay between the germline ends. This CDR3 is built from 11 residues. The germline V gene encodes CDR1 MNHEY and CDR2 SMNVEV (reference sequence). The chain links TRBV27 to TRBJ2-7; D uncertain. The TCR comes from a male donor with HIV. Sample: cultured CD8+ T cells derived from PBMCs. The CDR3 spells CASSSGYEQYF. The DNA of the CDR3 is TGTGCCAGCAGCTCTGGCTACGAGCAGTACTTC.